This T cell receptor (beta chain) is from a study of CD8 T cells in ankylosing spondylitis. The study, taken as a whole, reports: Certain motif variants had earlier been reported in reactive arthritis synovial fluid and blood. Among TCR beta sequences, a motif of eight highly homologous variants appeared characteristic of ankylosing spondylitis blood.

A note on this clonotype: Its antigen is unknown.

TCRdb processed the 5' RACE reads anew with MiXCR; each CDR3 protein has one entry. The top ten clones hold about 5.5% of a sample with 150,000 to 200,000 distinct CDR3 sequences, about 32% of them seen once. After removal of 3 bases from V and 3 bases from J, the junction contained 5 bases not matched to a gene. Germline lookup yields CDR1 SGHDT and CDR2 YYEEEE. The CDR3 contains 15 residues. The rearrangement joins TRBV5-6 to TRBJ2-3, with 9 bases fitting TRBD1. The sample taken for sequencing was synovial fluid, either unsorted or a sorted T cell fraction (not recorded which). The receptor comes from a male donor with ankylosing spondylitis. The CDR3 protein is CASSWETGGTDTQYF. The CDR3 DNA follows: TGTGCCAGCAGCTGGGAGACAGGGGGAACAGATACGCAGTATTTT.